This TCR beta chain originates from a study of cytomegalovirus exposure and HLA in healthy donors (dated by TCRdb to the late 2010s). Regarding the complete study: An earlier analysis of 587 of the donors reported about 280 Gb of sequence data and some 110 million unique TCR beta sequences obtained from some 170 million T cells. An earlier analysis of several hundred of the donors applied high-throughput TCR beta sequencing to assess whether each TCR beta V gene segment acted as functional or pseudogenic. Donor age, sex, ethnicity and CMV serostatus were compiled together with the repertoire data. An early release that covered 640 HLA-typed donors contained approximately 300 gigabases of sequencing data and tens of millions of unique TCR sequences. The T cell repertoires of roughly 660 subjects were profiled by immunosequencing and related to cytomegalovirus serostatus. About 5 DR-DQ haplotypes were handled as single units for association and clustering, since linkage in the cohort was strong. All discovery cohort repertoires had been generated on a single sequencing platform. To study patterns of TCR occurrence, a later analysis re-analyzed previously published TCR beta repertoires from 666 donors and added high-resolution HLA genotyping. The number of donors typed differed by locus, with roughly 620-630 for A, B, C, DRB1 and DQB1, about 500 for DQA1, 606 for DPA1, and around 430 for DPB1. Of the roughly 400 genotyped donors, more than 75% were placed in the genetic ancestry cluster associated with self-reported Caucasian donors. Besides the first cohort of 666 subjects, a separate validation cohort made up of 120 different subjects was used. Across about 380 genotyped donors of the cohort, an average of approximately 240,000 unique TCR beta nucleotide sequences per donor were sequenced, and 15% to 20% of those sequences were non-productive. To predict cytomegalovirus infection status, the study combined high-throughput TCR immunosequencing, statistical association of individual TCRs with disease status, and machine learning. HLA typing included class I and class II loci at four-digit resolution. In the later analysis, no new phenotypic data were used to find candidate immune exposures; instead, reliance was placed on TCR beta sequences and their occurrence across donors. The aim of the study was to test whether cataloging public T cell receptors could identify signatures of past pathogen exposure. In a later genetic analysis, genome-wide SNP genotypes for about three fifths of the 666 donors were used, and that subset was treated as a discovery cohort. The research as a whole found: A total of roughly 160 TCR beta chains were listed by the study as associated with cytomegalovirus. In a later analysis, most CMV-associated TCR beta chains were found to appear HLA-restricted, with HLA associations seemingly driven largely by CMV exposure. Immune exposure information for the cohort was limited to CMV serostatus. The classifier was reported to diagnose cytomegalovirus status with high specificity and sensitivity in both the original and validation cohorts. Because the 87-base-pair reads could not distinguish some IMGT-functional V segments, including TRBV6-2 and TRBV6-3, those segments were excluded. Because HLA typing was missing for some donors at each locus, association tests included only the typed subset. Three of the identified cytomegalovirus-associated TCR beta chains were confirmed in vitro to be specific for cytomegalovirus antigens. In a later analysis, 16,951 TCR beta sequences were associated with specific HLA alleles at a false discovery rate of 0.05. Because counts were too low, seventeen rarely observed V segments, including chromosome 9 orphons, were left out of the earlier analysis of roughly 600 of the donors. Broadly in line with IMGT annotations, most TCR beta V segments showed up in productive rearrangements about 87% or about 30% of the time in an earlier analysis of some 590 of the donors. Strong co-occurrence of HLA alleles, especially DR and DQ, made assigning TCR associations to individual alleles difficult. Compared with the approximately 720-donor mean, donors in an Asian-associated ancestry cluster had fewer N-insertions in productive TCRs, according to a later genetic analysis. A later genetic analysis associated a missense DCLRE1C variant with V-gene and J-gene trimming of TCR beta chains, and an independent cohort replicated the association. The cohort was sequenced for TCR beta chains only, and without alpha or paired-chain data the features that could be detected were limited. A further reported finding was that TCR beta sequences accurately predicted the HLA-A and HLA-B alleles for most subjects in the first cohort. It was suggested by the authors that the approach could potentially be generalized to other disease states and immunological phenotypes. The presence/absence analyses assumed that sequencing depth was roughly uniform across donors, and that assumption may not be true. Most TCR sequences were observed very rarely across donors, whereas some public TCRs were present in many individuals. Correlated functional status among segregating V segments might be attributable to linkage disequilibrium, but an unknown experimental factor could not be ruled out. A group of highly shared sequence variants was considered likely to be a technical artifact of the sequencing pipeline. In a later analysis, HLA-associated TCR beta chains showed more clonal expansion and lower generation probabilities than non-associated chains that were equally common. In a later analysis, several top co-occurrence clusters were reported to appear linked to parvovirus B19, influenza, CMV and Epstein-Barr virus. A later analysis found that TCR association rates varied across HLA loci, with DRB1 alleles showing the most associated TCRs and HLA-C alleles the fewest.

In total, about 650 healthy bone marrow donors made up the cohort. At the time of sampling, all cohort members were nominally healthy, though unrecorded immune exposures were likely present. The donor tested CMV seropositive and was one of the 289 seropositive cohort members. Each donor provided a peripheral blood sample, and peripheral blood mononuclear cells were used for TCR beta sequencing. The Qiagen DNeasy Blood Extraction Kit was used to extract genomic DNA from the blood cell samples. Library prep was done by the immunoSEQ multiplex PCR assay. For the multiplex PCR, a mixture combining 60 forward primers for TCR Vbeta segments and 13 reverse primers for TCR Jbeta segments was used. Amplification of the CDR3 region of rearranged TCR beta genes was performed with a multiplex PCR assay on genomic DNA. On the Illumina HiSeq System, the amplified TCR beta libraries were sequenced as 87-base-pair reads. Per the source publication's procedure: A later analysis counted some 80 million unique TCR beta chains across the 550 to 800 repertoires, and roughly 11 million of these chains were shared by at least two donors. A nearest-neighbor algorithm error-corrected the raw reads and collapsed the reads into unique sequences, merging closely related sequences to remove PCR and sequencing errors. V, D and J gene segments were assigned by aligning CDR3 sequences to IMGT reference sequences. For a sequence to be retained, a match of at least six nucleotides to both a V gene segment and a J gene segment was required. Rearrangements were called productive when the CDR3 lacked stop codons and stayed in frame with V and J; all others were non-productive. Following IMGT convention, CDR3 was defined as the stretch from the second conserved V-encoded cysteine to the conserved J-encoded phenylalanine. In an earlier analysis of around 640 of the donors, sequences lacking an unambiguous match to a single V gene segment were excluded. An earlier analysis of approximately 590 of the donors classified V segments as functional when productive rearrangements were above 56.7% and as segregating when the standard deviation between donors was above 5%. To diagnose cytomegalovirus status from the catalog of TCR beta chain sequences, a statistical classification framework was built. V and J gene assignment, in a later analysis, came from comparing TCR nucleotide sequences with IMGT/GENE-DB human TR gene sequences. Using the TCRdist pipeline, a later analysis assigned CDR3 sequences along with most-parsimonious VDJ recombination scenarios. In a later analysis, each TCR beta chain was defined by its CDR3 amino acid sequence together with its V-gene family, and reads lacking a unique V-gene family were excluded. In a later analysis, around 600 highly shared, low-generation-probability nucleotide sequences were removed to address suspected cross-contamination and a sequencing artifact. A later analysis calculated a clonal expansion index for each public chain from normalized within-repertoire ranks of inferred template counts. A later analysis computed generation probabilities with a VDJ recombination model fitted to out-of-frame rearrangements, and checked the results against IGoR. In a later analysis, TCR-TCR, TCR-HLA and TCR-CMV co-occurrence was scored with hypergeometric tests, and a repertoire-size bias correction was applied to TCR pairs. In a later analysis, false discovery rates were estimated by permuting HLA or CMV assignments 20 times. In a later analysis, co-occurring TCRs were grouped using DBSCAN, and TCRdist sequence similarity was added for clustering within HLA-allele-positive subsets. Co-occurrence clustering excluded repertoires with fewer than 30,000 or more than 120,000 public chains, plus five with anomalous nucleotide sharing. The table was pulled from immuneACCESS by TCRdb, which kept in-frame rearrangements only. Such tables lose some clones; where checked, under half of the loss comes from unresolved V genes, and the rest has no known cause. Clone size and the V and J calls come from that table; the DNA yielded D and trimming. Recorded for this sample are about 140,000 clones; around three quarters of them occurred a single time. Almost 7% of the sample is in the top ten clones.

Measured from the cysteine to the phenylalanine, the CDR3 is 15 residues long. Of the read, only the CDR3 DNA is kept; its 45 bases are in frame from base 1. In the germline V gene (reference sequence), CDR1 corresponds to SEHNR and CDR2 to FQNEAQ. The V and J ends are trimmed by 1 base and 2 bases, leaving 10 bases between them. Points on this clone: No cognate antigen has been identified for it. No much larger clonotype is one base removed from it; base qualities were not supplied.

The TCR sequence derives from a man aged 35-49 years in good health and CMV-seropositive. The chain is encoded by TRBV7-9 joined to TRBJ2-3; TRBD1 might be the D gene, on 6 matching bases. The specimen was PBMCs. The sequenced DNA: TGTGCCAGCAGCTTAGGTACAGGGCCCACAGATACGCAGTATTTT. The resulting protein is CASSLGTGPTDTQYF.